The rows below give T cell receptor beta chains drawn from one sample of a study of response to subunit inactivated influenza vaccine. TCRdb re-analysed the RT-PCR reads in MiXCR, keeping a single row per CDR3 protein. The sample lists 610,000 or so distinct CDR3 sequences, 14% seen once, with over 8.5% in the top ten. The source material was PBMCs from blood, sampled about 12 days after vaccination. The receptors were sampled from a man aged 50 to 60 who received an inactivated influenza vaccine. Each CDR3 is given with its conserved first and last residue. Fields, in order: D gene, J gene, V gene, clone size, CDR3 protein, CDR3 DNA. A D gene is named only where the DNA matches it firmly. Size is omitted from some rows. Given values are once, few, many or a class for expanded clones.

D: TRBD1
J: TRBJ1-1
V: TRBV3-1
size: .
CDR3: CASSRRQGRAEAFF
DNA: TGTGCCAGCAGCCGACGACAGGGTAGGGCTGAAGCTTTCTTT

D: TRBD2
J: TRBJ2-5
V: TRBV7-9
size: few
CDR3: CASSSRLAGGETQYF
DNA: TGTGCCAGCAGCAGCCGACTAGCGGGAGGAGAGACCCAGTACTTC

D: TRBD1
J: TRBJ2-2
V: TRBV11-3
size: few
CDR3: CASSARDRGNTGELFF
DNA: TGTGCCAGCAGCGCCCGGGACAGGGGGAACACCGGGGAGCTGTTTTTT

D: TRBD2
J: TRBJ2-7
V: TRBV5-1
size: few
CDR3: CASSLGTSETYEQYF
DNA: TGCGCCAGCAGCTTGGGGACTAGCGAGACCTACGAGCAGTACTTC

D: .
J: TRBJ1-4
V: TRBV6-5
size: .
CDR3: CASSYLPWTEKLFF
DNA: TGTGCCAGCAGTTATCTGCCTTGGACTGAAAAACTGTTTTTT

D: .
J: TRBJ2-1
V: TRBV29-1
size: few
CDR3: CSVGKKMWNEQFF
DNA: TGCAGCGTTGGAAAGAAGATGTGGAATGAGCAGTTCTTC

D: .
J: TRBJ1-1
V: TRBV12-3/TRBV12-4
size: many
CDR3: CASTPGGTEAFF
DNA: TGTGCCAGCACCCCGGGAGGCACTGAAGCTTTCTTT

D: TRBD1
J: TRBJ2-7
V: TRBV11-2
size: few
CDR3: CASSSYRGNSYEQYF
DNA: TGTGCCAGCAGCTCCTACAGGGGTAACTCCTACGAGCAGTACTTC

D: TRBD1
J: TRBJ2-7
V: TRBV5-1
size: .
CDR3: CASSEGQGATYEQYF
DNA: TGCGCCAGCAGCGAGGGACAGGGGGCCACCTACGAGCAGTACTTC

D: .
J: TRBJ2-7
V: TRBV18
size: many
CDR3: CASSPRRAGEQYF
DNA: TGTGCCAGCTCACCACGCAGGGCGGGAGAGCAGTACTTC

D: TRBD2
J: TRBJ2-3
V: TRBV4-3
size: many
CDR3: CASSQEQREWDTQYF
DNA: TGCGCCAGCAGCCAAGAGCAGCGGGAGTGGGATACGCAGTATTTT

D: .
J: TRBJ2-7
V: TRBV7-8
size: .
CDR3: CASTPGTFLYEQYF
DNA: TGTGCCAGCACCCCCGGGACTTTTCTCTACGAGCAGTACTTC

D: .
J: TRBJ2-7
V: TRBV12-3/TRBV12-4
size: once
CDR3: CASRSPGHLCEQYF
DNA: TGTGCCAGCAGGTCCCCCGGACACCTCTGCGAGCAGTACTTC

D: .
J: TRBJ2-7
V: TRBV12-3/TRBV12-4
size: few
CDR3: CASSLLGTEQYF
DNA: TGTGCCAGCAGTTTACTGGGGACCGAGCAGTACTTC

D: .
J: TRBJ2-6
V: TRBV11-2
size: .
CDR3: CASGRGRGLTGANVLTF
DNA: TGTGCCAGCGGCAGGGGCAGGGGACTCACTGGGGCCAACGTCCTGACTTTC

D: TRBD1
J: TRBJ2-7
V: TRBV12-3/TRBV12-4
size: many
CDR3: CASSLNVHTGAEQYF
DNA: TGTGCCAGCAGTTTGAATGTTCACACAGGGGCCGAGCAGTACTTC

D: .
J: TRBJ2-5
V: TRBV20-1
size: few
CDR3: CSARDRLGQQETQYF
DNA: TGCAGTGCTAGAGATCGGCTAGGACAGCAAGAGACCCAGTACTTC

D: .
J: TRBJ1-1
V: TRBV5-1
size: .
CDR3: CASSLVGGETNTEAFF
DNA: TGCGCCAGCAGCTTGGTGGGCGGGGAGACGAACACTGAAGCTTTCTTT

D: TRBD2
J: TRBJ2-1
V: TRBV12-3/TRBV12-4
size: .
CDR3: CASSFGVELAGAVEQFF
DNA: TGTGCCAGCAGTTTCGGGGTTGAACTAGCGGGGGCCGTTGAGCAGTTCTTC

D: .
J: TRBJ2-3
V: TRBV21-1
size: few
CDR3: CASSTAGLALSTDTQYF
DNA: TGTGCCAGCAGCACCGCGGGACTAGCGTTAAGCACAGATACGCAGTATTTT

D: .
J: TRBJ2-3
V: TRBV10-3
size: few
CDR3: CAISEPELVFGDTQYF
DNA: TGTGCCATCAGTGAACCCGAACTAGTATTTGGAGATACGCAGTATTTT

D: .
J: TRBJ1-6
V: TRBV6-2/TRBV6-3
size: few
CDR3: CASSPRAGYNSPLHF
DNA: TGTGCCAGCAGTCCACGAGCAGGCTATAATTCACCCCTCCACTTT

D: .
J: TRBJ1-2
V: TRBV4-2
size: few
CDR3: CASSQDRQVNYGYTF
DNA: TGTGCCAGCAGCCAAGATAGACAGGTCAACTATGGCTACACCTTC

D: TRBD2
J: TRBJ2-1
V: TRBV4-2
size: .
CDR3: CASSPILAGVSSYNEQFF
DNA: TGTGCCAGCAGCCCGATTTTAGCGGGCGTAAGCTCCTACAATGAGCAGTTCTTC